This entry concerns a single TCR beta chain. The antigen remains unidentified. This specimen belongs to a study of fetal regulatory T cell absence and autoimmunity. Study results and caveats: Pancreas and cord blood did not differ much in TRB family usage.

Using immunoSEQ multiplex PCR, the repertoire was profiled, and TCRdb retains in-frame clones only, with some absent. The table shows roughly 95,000 clones, with approximately 79% occurring only once. Sample: pancreas tissue. The clonotype was recovered from a male donor with IPEX syndrome.

Written as DNA, the CDR3 is TGTGCCAGCAGCTTGGGACTAGCGGGGATCTACGAGCAGTACTTC. Translation: CASSLGLAGIYEQYF. J is TRBJ2-7 and V is TRBV13; TRBD2 matches 13 bases. Germline lookup yields CDR1 PRHDT and CDR2 FYEKMQ (reference sequence). The CDR3 totals 15 residues. Trimming took 3 bases from V and 3 from J; bases not matched to a gene: 2.